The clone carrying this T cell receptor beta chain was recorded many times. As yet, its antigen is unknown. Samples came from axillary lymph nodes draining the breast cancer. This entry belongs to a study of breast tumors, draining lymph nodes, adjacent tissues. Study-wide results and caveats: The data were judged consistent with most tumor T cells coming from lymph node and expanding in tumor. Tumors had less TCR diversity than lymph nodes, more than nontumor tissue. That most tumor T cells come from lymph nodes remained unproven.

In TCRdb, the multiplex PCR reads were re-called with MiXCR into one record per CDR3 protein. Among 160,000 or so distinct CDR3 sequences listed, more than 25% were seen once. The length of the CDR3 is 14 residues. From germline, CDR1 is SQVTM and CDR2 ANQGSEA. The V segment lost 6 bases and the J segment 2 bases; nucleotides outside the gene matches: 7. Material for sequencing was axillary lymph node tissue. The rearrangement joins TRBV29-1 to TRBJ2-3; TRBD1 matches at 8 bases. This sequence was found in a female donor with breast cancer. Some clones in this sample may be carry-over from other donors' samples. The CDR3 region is CSVRQGTNTDTQYF. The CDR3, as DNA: TGCAGCGTCAGACAGGGGACCAACACAGATACGCAGTATTTT.